The 19 T cell receptor beta chains below were found in one sample sequenced in a study of spatial heterogeneity in lung cancer. General observations from the study: In tumors, expanded intratumoral alpha and beta TCR counts tracked mutation counts.

Time point noted: sample taken at primary tumor resection. Which antigens these TCRs recognize remains unknown. From the 5' RACE reads, TCRdb called clonotypes with MiXCR, one entry per CDR3 protein. The data hold 20,000 to 25,000 distinct CDR3 sequences, with about 4.4% observed a single time. Sample: lung tumor tissue, taken at surgery. These receptors came from a male donor with early-stage non-small cell lung cancer.

This clonotype was counted at least ten times. The V and J genes are TRBV7-9 and TRBJ2-7, with unresolved D. Per the germline V gene, CDR1 is SEHNR and CDR2 is FQNEAQ (reference sequence). V lost 5 bases and J 3 bases, leaving 11 bases between the germline ends. This CDR3 region has 13 residues. Written as DNA, the CDR3 is TGTGCCAGCAGCGCCGCTAACTTCTACGAGCAGTACTTC. Its protein is CASSAANFYEQYF.

This chain joins TRBV5-1 and TRBJ1-2; TRBD1 matches at 8 bases. Looked up from germline, CDR1 is SGHRS and CDR2 is YFSETQ. The V segment lost 4 bases and the J segment 7 bases; nucleotides outside the gene matches: 6. This CDR3 comprises 13 residues. DNA of the CDR3: TGCGCCAGCAGCAGGACAGGGTCGGGTGGCTACACCTTC. Its protein product is CASSRTGSGGYTF.

By frequency in the sample, this clonotype is medium-sized. The chain combines TRBV9 with TRBJ2-1, with 7 bases aligning to TRBD2. The length of the CDR3 is 19 residues. Trimming cost V 0 bases and J 5 bases; bases outside gene matches: 17. The germline gives CDR1 SGDLS, CDR2 YYNGEE. The CDR3 spells CASSVAGGSAGAGDNEQFF. In DNA form, the CDR3 reads TGTGCCAGCAGCGTAGCCGGGGGGTCAGCGGGCGCCGGAGACAATGAGCAGTTCTTC.

This clonotype was recorded at least ten times. The chain is built from TRBV4-3 and TRBJ2-3; D not certain. Germline CDR1 LGHNA, CDR2 YSLEER. CDR3 length equals 15 residues. The V end was cut by 1 base, the J end by 9 bases, with 17 bases between. The CDR3 here is CASSQVGGRVPTQYF. The DNA for the CDR3 is TGCGCCAGCAGCCAAGTTGGTGGTCGCGTTCCCACGCAGTATTTT.

This clonotype was counted ten times or more. This chain links TRBV7-9 with TRBJ1-4; 8 bases agree with TRBD1. The CDR3 runs 14 residues. In germline, CDR1 is SEHNR, CDR2 FQNEAQ (reference sequence). J lost 6 bases, V lost 4 bases, and 4 bases had no gene match. The CDR3 sequence: CASSSGGKDEKLFF. The DNA for the CDR3 is TGTGCCAGCAGCTCAGGGGGCAAGGATGAAAAACTGTTTTTT.

This clonotype is labeled medium-sized. The chain combines TRBV7-2 with TRBJ2-3; D uncertain. Germline V gene lookup returns CDR1 SGHTA and CDR2 FQGNSA. Trimming removed 0 bases from V and 5 bases from J, with 9 bases in between. The CDR3 contains 14 residues. CDR3 residues: CASSLAWGGDTQYF. CDR3 bases: TGTGCCAGCAGCTTAGCATGGGGTGGAGATACGCAGTATTTT. Full variable domain (remainder filled in from reference TRBV7-2 and TRBJ2-3): GAGVSQSPSNKVTEKGKDVELRCDPISGHTALYWYRQSLGQGLEFLIYFQGNSAPDKSGLPSDRFSAERTGGSVSTLTIQRTQQEDSAVYLCASSLAWGGDTQYFGPGTRLTVL.

By share of the sample, this clonotype is medium-sized. J is TRBJ2-5 and V is TRBV28, with 7 bases lining up with TRBD1. Germline assignment: CDR1 MDHEN and CDR2 SYDVKM. Losses at the gene ends were 2 bases for V and 5 bases for J; bases not matched to a gene: 5. The CDR3 sequence is 14 residues long. CDR3: CASSLVDRDETQYF. The CDR3 region has the DNA TGTGCCAGCAGTTTAGTAGACAGGGACGAGACCCAGTACTTC.

In this sample, this clonotype turned up many times. The CDR3 DNA reads as TGTGCCAGCAGCCCGAGACTGGACAGGGCCTACGGGACCCAGTACTTC. Protein sequence: CASSPRLDRAYGTQYF. This chain connects TRBV9 to TRBJ2-5, with 8 nucleotides matching TRBD1. The J segment lost 7 bases and the V segment lost 4 bases, leaving 15 bases of the junction unmatched. Germline assignment: CDR1 SGDLS and CDR2 YYNGEE. This CDR3 has 16 residues.

In its sample, this clonotype was seen many times. The rearrangement joins TRBV12-5 to TRBJ2-2; 9 nucleotides align to TRBD1. Germline V lookup: CDR1 LGHNT, CDR2 FRNRAP. CDR3 length: 15 residues. Trimming at V came to 5 bases and at J to 5 bases, leaving 6 bases not matched to a gene. The CDR3 nucleotides are TGTGCTAGTGGTAATGGACAGGGGAAGACCGGGGAGCTGTTTTTT. Encoded protein: CASGNGQGKTGELFF.

This clonotype was detected many times. V and J are TRBV29-1 and TRBJ2-7, with 12 bases aligning to TRBD2. CDR3 length: 13 residues. V shed 5 bases and J 6 bases; nucleotides not matched to a gene: 5. CDR1 is SQVTM and CDR2 is ANQGSEA in the germline V gene. This chain's CDR3 is CSVMTSGRGEQYF. The CDR3 coding sequence is TGCAGCGTTATGACTAGCGGGAGAGGCGAGCAGTACTTC.

The chain carries TRBV7-6 and TRBJ2-5; 11 bases are a match to TRBD2. The CDR3 is 17 residues long. Trimming cost V 5 bases and J 7 bases; bases outside gene matches: 15. Per germline, CDR1 SGHVS and CDR2 FNYEAQ. This chain's CDR3 is CASSPDSGLAGGWTQYF. CDR3 nucleotide sequence: TGTGCCAGCAGCCCCGACAGCGGACTAGCGGGCGGCTGGACCCAGTACTTC.

This clonotype was detected ten times or more. V is TRBV3-2 and J is TRBJ2-7; the table names TRBD1, a call not compared with the DNA. TRBV3-2 represents a pseudogene. This CDR3 spans 15 amino acids. DNA for the CDR3: TGTGCCAGCAGCCAAGGGCCCAGGGTTCTCTACGAGCAGTACTTC. It codes for CASSQGPRVLYEQYF.

The table lists this clonotype with many counts. The J gene is TRBJ2-1, the V gene TRBV4-3; TRBD1 or TRBD2 may be the D gene (6 bases each). The CDR3 consists of 14 residues. Germline V gene lookup returns CDR1 LGHNA and CDR2 YSLEER. Trimming shortened V by 0 bases and J by 10 bases, and 13 bases separated the two germline ends. In DNA form, the CDR3 reads TGCGCCAGCAGCCAAGATTTGGGGGGCAGGGAGCAGTTCTTC. The encoded protein is CASSQDLGGREQFF.

This clonotype was seen ten or more times. The J gene is TRBJ2-4, the V gene TRBV12-3 or TRBV12-4; 9 bases fit TRBD1. The CDR3 totals 14 residues. The ends lost 4 bases at V and 7 bases at J; junction bases unmatched: 5. The CDR3, as DNA: TGTGCCAGCAGTTCGGGGACAGGGCGGAACATTCAGTACTTC. It encodes CASSSGTGRNIQYF.

The sample holds many counts of this clonotype. The chain links TRBV5-6 to TRBJ2-7; possibly TRBD1 for D (5 bases). Looked up from germline, CDR1 is SGHDT and CDR2 is YYEEEE. CDR3 size: 14 residues. V shed 2 bases and J shed 3 bases, with 12 bases lying between them. The CDR3 DNA reads TGTGCCAGCAGCTTCGGCAGGGTGAACTACGAGCAGTACTTC. Amino acids: CASSFGRVNYEQYF.

The sample holds many counts of this clonotype. This chain uses TRBV5-5 with TRBJ2-5; perhaps TRBD2 as D (5 bases). CDR3 size: 15 residues. Trimming removed 2 bases from V and 1 base from J, with 12 bases in between. Germline CDR1 is SGHKS and CDR2 is YYEKEE (reference sequence). The CDR3 protein is CASSFIRGIQETQYF. DNA for the CDR3: TGTGCCAGCAGCTTCATCCGGGGAATCCAAGAGACCCAGTACTTC.

This clonotype was observed at least ten times. The chain employs TRBV5-1 and TRBJ2-1; 7 bases align to TRBD2. After removal of 4 bases from V and 6 bases from J, the junction contained 10 bases not matched to a gene. Germline V CDR1 and CDR2: SGHRS, YFSETQ. The CDR3 extends over 15 amino acids. As DNA, the CDR3 is TGCGCCAGCAGCCCCGGAGGGTGGGAGGGCAATGAGCAGTTCTTC. Translating gives CASSPGGWEGNEQFF.

This clonotype was picked up many times. The chain carries TRBV20-1 and TRBJ1-2; 10 bases line up with TRBD1. V dropped 6 bases and J dropped 7; count of bases not matched to a gene: 5. The CDR3 is 12 amino acids. Germline loops: CDR1 DFQATT, CDR2 SNEGSKA (reference sequence). CDR3 loop: CSARTGGLGYTF. The DNA of the CDR3 is TGCAGTGCCCGGACAGGGGGTCTTGGCTACACCTTC.

This clonotype was seen only a few times. V is TRBV18 and J is TRBJ1-5; 8 positions match TRBD1. Germline lookup yields CDR1 KGHSH and CDR2 LQKENI. V lost 3 bases to trimming and J lost 0 bases; unmatched junction nucleotides: 10. The CDR3 covers 18 residues. The CDR3 DNA is TGTGCCAGCTCACCCGGACAGGGACTTTATTTTAGCAATCAGCCCCAGCATTTT. It codes for CASSPGQGLYFSNQPQHF.